These T cell receptor beta chains were read from a single sample in a study of blood T cell repertoires in COVID-19. Data came from immunoSEQ multiplex PCR; TCRdb stores just in-frame clones and leaves some out. The profile shows roughly 350,000 clones, approximately 88% of them singletons. The sequenced material came from peripheral blood. These receptors originate from a woman between 50 and 59 years old with active or convalescent COVID-19. The conserved cysteine and the conserved F or W are not part of the CDR3 here.

v_gene: TRBV28
j_gene: TRBJ1-2
CDR3aa: ATQSGFNYGYT

v_gene: TRBV29-1
j_gene: TRBJ1-2
CDR3aa: SVQGGIRYGYT

v_gene: TRBV5-5
j_gene: TRBJ2-7
CDR3aa: ASSSGQGAYEQY

v_gene: TRBV6-6
j_gene: TRBJ1-2
CDR3aa: ASTPGTGYGYT

v_gene: TRBV3-1/TRBV3-2
j_gene: TRBJ1-6
CDR3aa: ASSPGTVNNSPLH

v_gene: TRBV19
j_gene: TRBJ2-2
CDR3aa: ASRDRATTGELF

v_gene: TRBV28
j_gene: TRBJ2-1
CDR3aa: ASSPGQGLANSYNEQF

v_gene: TRBV10-3
j_gene: TRBJ1-4
CDR3aa: AIRSGGTNEKLF

v_gene: TRBV7-9
j_gene: TRBJ1-1
CDR3aa: ASSLAGGGTEAF

v_gene: TRBV9
j_gene: TRBJ2-1
CDR3aa: ASSVGSSYNEQF

v_gene: TRBV29-1
j_gene: TRBJ2-1
CDR3aa: SVADRDEQF

v_gene: TRBV30
j_gene: TRBJ2-1
CDR3aa: AWSVLVAGGEQF

v_gene: TRBV6-5
j_gene: TRBJ2-1
CDR3aa: ASSPRANEQF

v_gene: TRBV18
j_gene: TRBJ1-1
CDR3aa: ATVDTLNTEAF

v_gene: TRBV3-1/TRBV3-2
j_gene: TRBJ1-3
CDR3aa: ASSQASRLISGNTIY

v_gene: TRBV28
j_gene: TRBJ2-5
CDR3aa: ASSLPLAGRGETQY

v_gene: TRBV7-9
j_gene: TRBJ1-2
CDR3aa: ASSSRALRLVKRGYT

v_gene: TRBV6-5
j_gene: TRBJ1-4
CDR3aa: ASSRSGTGTEKLF

v_gene: TRBV19
j_gene: TRBJ1-1
CDR3aa: ASSPVAGTEAF

v_gene: TRBV23-1
j_gene: TRBJ2-1
CDR3aa: ARKMIRDRSSSYNEQF

v_gene: TRBV3-1/TRBV3-2
j_gene: TRBJ2-5
CDR3aa: ASSQFKETQY

v_gene: TRBV25-1
j_gene: TRBJ2-5
CDR3aa: AAGDGRMWETQY

v_gene: TRBV18
j_gene: TRBJ2-3
CDR3aa: ASSPLSGDTDTQY

v_gene: TRBV29-1
j_gene: TRBJ2-1
CDR3aa: SVEAGGSEQF

v_gene: TRBV27
j_gene: TRBJ2-3
CDR3aa: ASKGLAGGPSPDTQY

v_gene: TRBV30
j_gene: TRBJ2-7
CDR3aa: AWSPGGGGDYEQY

v_gene: TRBV10-3
j_gene: TRBJ1-2
CDR3aa: AISVQGNYGYT

v_gene: TRBV19
j_gene: TRBJ2-7
CDR3aa: ASSITGGGEQY

v_gene: TRBV6-5
j_gene: TRBJ1-2
CDR3aa: ASRTGRNYGYT

v_gene: TRBV10-3
j_gene: .
CDR3aa: AISESGTGYEQY

v_gene: TRBV28
j_gene: TRBJ1-2
CDR3aa: ASSATDRAYGYT

v_gene: TRBV2
j_gene: TRBJ2-5
CDR3aa: ASSVRQLQETQY

v_gene: TRBV27
j_gene: TRBJ1-2
CDR3aa: ASSYLTGTNGYT

v_gene: TRBV7-9
j_gene: TRBJ2-1
CDR3aa: ASSLELAGFNEQF

v_gene: TRBV6-5
j_gene: TRBJ1-3
CDR3aa: ASRRGQSSGNTIY

v_gene: TRBV27
j_gene: TRBJ1-2
CDR3aa: ASSFGGNYGYT

v_gene: TRBV12-5
j_gene: TRBJ1-6
CDR3aa: ASGEGSGSPLH

v_gene: TRBV27
j_gene: TRBJ1-1
CDR3aa: ASSSVNTEAF

v_gene: TRBV6-5
j_gene: TRBJ1-6
CDR3aa: ASSYFGQGGNSPLH

v_gene: TRBV5-1
j_gene: TRBJ2-7
CDR3aa: ASSQSGRAVYEQY

v_gene: TRBV30
j_gene: TRBJ1-5
CDR3aa: AWSGGQGVNQPQH

v_gene: TRBV19
j_gene: TRBJ1-6
CDR3aa: ASSIVRNNSPLH

v_gene: TRBV30
j_gene: TRBJ1-2
CDR3aa: AWRPRRVANYGYT

v_gene: TRBV4-3
j_gene: TRBJ2-4
CDR3aa: ASSQDRWQGGIQY

v_gene: TRBV4-3
j_gene: TRBJ1-5
CDR3aa: ASSQGGGPQH

v_gene: TRBV14
j_gene: TRBJ2-5
CDR3aa: ASSQIGGQETQY

v_gene: TRBV7-9
j_gene: TRBJ1-2
CDR3aa: ASSFTGNSDYGYT

v_gene: TRBV10-3
j_gene: TRBJ1-2
CDR3aa: AISDGTVGTFNYGYT

v_gene: TRBV6-4
j_gene: TRBJ1-2
CDR3aa: ASSEGYPGVDYGYT

v_gene: TRBV10-3
j_gene: TRBJ2-2
CDR3aa: AISEGRGSTGELF

v_gene: TRBV2
j_gene: TRBJ1-2
CDR3aa: ASRADRGDGYT

v_gene: TRBV13
j_gene: TRBJ2-1
CDR3aa: ASSFSGLAGYNEQF

v_gene: TRBV21-1
j_gene: TRBJ1-1
CDR3aa: ASRPFSRTGAF

v_gene: TRBV7-6
j_gene: TRBJ1-1
CDR3aa: ASSLRRGQNTEAF

v_gene: TRBV10-1
j_gene: TRBJ2-1
CDR3aa: ASSLLAQFSYNEQF

v_gene: TRBV15
j_gene: TRBJ2-7
CDR3aa: ATSRGNSRYEQY

v_gene: TRBV18
j_gene: TRBJ2-3
CDR3aa: ASSTYGRQGSSTDTQY

v_gene: TRBV10-3
j_gene: TRBJ2-2
CDR3aa: AISESAGTQNTGELF